The clone carrying this T cell receptor beta chain has a count of ten or more. The data belong to a study of T cells after yellow fever vaccination. This CDR3 contains 14 residues. V was clipped by 4 bases and J by 4 bases; unmatched bases: 4. CDR1 SGHRS and CDR2 YFSETQ come from the germline V gene. TCRdb fed the 5' RACE reads into MiXCR, producing one record per CDR3 protein. The table records fewer than 350,000 distinct CDR3 sequences, approximately 4.3% of them present only once. The gene calls are TRBV5-1 and TRBJ2-3; 9 positions match TRBD1. The sequenced sample was PBMCs, obtained 15 days after the yellow fever booster vaccination. This receptor was taken from a young man who received the YFV17D yellow fever vaccine. CDR3 amino acids: CASSLGTGSDTQYF. The CDR3, as DNA: TGCGCCAGCAGCCTCGGGACAGGGTCAGATACGCAGTATTTT.